Presented here are 22 T cell receptor beta chains from one specimen sequenced in a study of vaccination effects on CD4 cells after COVID-19. Sequencing used immunoSEQ multiplex PCR; TCRdb keeps in-frame clones, though not all of them. This sample has over 25,000 clones; 60% to 80% occur once, and the top ten carry about 6.5%. No antigen has been identified for these receptors. Expansion of antigen-specific CD4+ T cells with viral peptide pools was carried out by the ViraFEST assay before sequencing. CD4+ T cells were isolated after less than 12 days of culture. Either the BNT162b2 or mRNA-1273 vaccine was given to participants in two doses. This specimen consisted of CD4+ T cells from PBMCs cultured with SARS-CoV-2 spike peptides, obtained after COVID-19 vaccination. Receptor source: a human donor who received a COVID-19 vaccine. Some clones in this sample may be carry-over from other donors' samples.

V and J are TRBV5-5 and TRBJ1-3; D remains unclear. Trimming cost V 0 bases and J 2 bases, with 6 bases left between them. Germline CDR1 and CDR2: SGHKS and YYEKEE (reference sequence). CDR3 length equals 14 residues. The chain's CDR3 is CASSLAAAGNTIYF. In DNA, the CDR3 is TGTGCCAGCAGCTTGGCGGCAGCTGGAAACACCATATATTTT.

The chain combines TRBV27 with TRBJ2-1; 14 bases match TRBD2. The CDR3 consists of 17 residues. Germline-derived CDR1 and CDR2 are MNHEY and SMNVEV (reference sequence). V was pared by 6 bases and J by 4 bases, with 8 bases of the junction left unmatched. CDR3 DNA: TGTGCCAGCAGCCCGGGACTAGCGGGGGAAACTTACAATGAGCAGTTCTTC. Its translation: CASSPGLAGETYNEQFF.

CDR3 protein: CASSLLAGGNYNEQFF. Here the CDR3 DNA reads TGCGCCAGCAGCTTGCTAGCGGGGGGGAACTACAATGAGCAGTTCTTC. This chain links TRBV5-1 with TRBJ2-1, with 12 bases lining up with TRBD2. The CDR3 loop spans 16 amino acids. The trim removed 1 base at V and 3 bases at J, leaving 2 bases unmatched. CDR1 and CDR2 (germline): SGHRS, YFSETQ.

The chain has TRBV6-1 and TRBJ1-4; D gene uncertain. The CDR3 extends over 15 amino acids. The ends were cut back, 1 base at V and 7 bases at J, with 13 bases in the middle. Germline V lookup: CDR1 MNHNS, CDR2 SASEGT. The CDR3 bases are TGTGCCAGCAGTGAAGGGTCGGGGTCTTCTGAAAAACTGTTTTTT. This sequence encodes CASSEGSGSSEKLFF.

CDR3 bases: TGCGCCAGCAGCCGCCCGGGGGGGTTCGATTCCGGGGAGCTGTTTTTT. Encoded protein: CASSRPGGFDSGELFF. The chain couples TRBV5-1 to TRBJ2-2; 8 bases map to TRBD2. Germline values: CDR1 SGHRS, CDR2 YFSETQ. V lost 4 bases to trimming and J lost 6 bases; unmatched junction nucleotides: 11. This CDR3 contains 16 residues.

The chain employs TRBV28 and TRBJ2-7; tentative D call: TRBD2 (6 bases). Germline V gene data show CDR1 as MDHEN and CDR2 as SYDVKM. CDR3 length: 13 amino acids. Trimming left V 6 bases short and J 5 bases short, with 14 bases between. CDR3: CASSLGGYNEQYV. The CDR3 nucleotides are TGTGCCAGCAGCTTGGGGGGTTACAACGAGCAGTACGTC.

This chain connects TRBV5-4 to TRBJ2-5; perhaps D is TRBD1 or TRBD2 (5 bases each). The V end was cut by 1 base, the J end by 4 bases, with 8 bases between. Germline lookup yields CDR1 SGHNT and CDR2 YYREEE (reference sequence). This CDR3 is built from 13 residues. CDR3 sequence reads: CASSLQGRETQYF. The CDR3 nucleotides read TGTGCCAGCAGCTTGCAGGGACGAGAGACCCAGTACTTC.

V and J are TRBV7-3 and TRBJ2-1, with D perhaps matching TRBD1 (6 bases). CDR1 SGHTA and CDR2 FQGTGA come from the germline V gene. The CDR3 is made up of 15 amino acids. V gave up 1 base and J gave up 10 bases, with 17 bases separating them. CDR3 residues: CASSLIAQGQGEQFF. The CDR3 DNA reads as TGTGCCAGCAGCTTAATAGCGCAGGGGCAAGGCGAGCAGTTCTTC. The full variable domain, its missing parts supplied by reference TRBV7-3 and TRBJ2-1, is GAGVSQTPSNKVTEKGKYVELRCDPISGHTALYWYRQSLGQGPEFLIYFQGTGAADDSGLPNDRFFAVRPEGSVSTLKIQRTERGDSAVYLCASSLIAQGQGEQFFGPGTRLTVL.

The CDR3 spells CAWSRYYGYTF. The DNA of the CDR3 is TGTGCCTGGAGTCGGTACTATGGCTACACCTTC. The rearrangement uses TRBV30 and TRBJ1-2, with no clear D. Trimming removed 2 bases at V and 3 bases at J, with 4 bases between. The length of the CDR3 is 11 residues. Germline loops: CDR1 GTSNPN, CDR2 SVGIG (reference sequence).

The chain carries TRBV4-1 and TRBJ1-5; possible D gene TRBD1, 5 bases. The CDR3 runs 16 residues. V dropped 2 bases and J dropped 4 bases, with 15 bases sitting between them. Per the germline V gene, CDR1 is MGHRA and CDR2 is YSYEKL. The CDR3 nucleotides are TGCGCCAGCAGCCAAAGACTGGCAGGGAATAATCAGCCCCAGCATTTT. It translates to CASSQRLAGNNQPQHF.

This chain joins TRBV18 and TRBJ2-3; TRBD1 might be the D (6 bases). Between the trimmed V and J ends, which lost 2 bases and 2 bases, there was a span of 14 bases. Germline CDR1 and CDR2: KGHSH and LQKENI. The CDR3 consists of 16 residues. Here the CDR3 DNA reads TGTGCCAGCTCACCAATGGTCAGGGGTAACACAGATACGCAGTATTTT. Protein sequence: CASSPMVRGNTDTQYF.

This chain joins TRBV3-1 (or the pseudogene TRBV3-2) and TRBJ1-6; D unresolved. Per germline, CDR1 LGHDT and CDR2 YNNKEL (reference sequence). The CDR3 covers 14 residues. Between the trimmed V and J ends, which lost 8 bases and 9 bases, there was a span of 17 bases. CDR3 DNA: TGTGCCAGCGCGGCGGGCCTAGAGCGTTCACCCCTCCACTTT. Its protein is CASAAGLERSPLHF.

In DNA form, the CDR3 reads TGTGCCAGCAGTTACCCAGGGGGCCCAACTAATGAAAAACTGTTTTTT. It codes for CASSYPGGPTNEKLFF. The chain has TRBV6-6 and TRBJ1-4, with 8 bases matching TRBD1. There are 16 residues in the CDR3. Germline V gives CDR1 MNHNY, CDR2 SVGAGI (reference sequence). Trimming at V came to 2 bases and at J to 0 bases, leaving 2 bases not matched to a gene.

The CDR3 nucleotides read TGTGCCAGCAGCCCTCAAGAGACCCAGTACTTC. Protein: CASSPQETQYF. The chain employs TRBV7-7 and TRBJ2-5, with unresolved D. The CDR3 consists of 11 residues. Germline CDR1 and CDR2: SSHAT and FNYEAQ (reference sequence). Trimming removed 5 bases at V and 2 bases at J, with 3 bases between.

V and J are TRBV19 and TRBJ2-6, with a weak D call TRBD2 (6 bases). With 3 bases removed from V and 0 bases from J, the gap between germline ends came to 9 bases. The CDR3 covers 16 residues. CDR1 is LNHDA and CDR2 is SQIVND in the germline V gene (reference sequence). This chain's CDR3 is CASSMGGSSGANVLTF. Here the CDR3 DNA reads TGTGCCAGTAGTATGGGAGGATCCTCTGGGGCCAACGTCCTGACTTTC.

This clone was recorded once. The chain has TRBV2 and TRBJ2-7; TRBD2 agrees at 7 bases. After removal of 2 bases from V and 1 base from J, the junction contained 8 bases not matched to a gene. CDR3 length: 16 residues. The germline V gene has CDR1 SNHLY and CDR2 FYNNEI. CDR3 loop: CASSELVGEGSYEQYV. The CDR3, as DNA: TGTGCCAGCAGTGAATTAGTGGGGGAGGGTTCCTACGAGCAGTACGTC.

The rearrangement links TRBV5-1 to TRBJ2-3; a weak D match, TRBD1 (5 bases). The CDR3 covers 17 residues. From germline, CDR1 is SGHRS and CDR2 YFSETQ. The ends were cut back, 0 bases at V and 0 bases at J, with 14 bases in the middle. This CDR3 reads CASSLGSGGASTDTQYF. CDR3 in DNA: TGCGCCAGCAGCTTGGGTTCTGGTGGGGCTAGCACAGATACGCAGTATTTT.

This chain joins TRBV5-1 and TRBJ2-5, with 8 bases fitting TRBD2. The V gene end was trimmed by 1 base and the J gene end by 1 base; junction bases not matched to a gene: 9. This CDR3 has 17 amino acids. Germline CDR1 and CDR2: SGHRS and YFSETQ. This CDR3 reads CASSLWVVAGTQETQYF. In DNA form, the CDR3 reads TGCGCCAGCAGCTTGTGGGTTGTAGCGGGGACCCAAGAGACCCAGTACTTC. The full variable domain, in which reference TRBV5-1 and TRBJ2-5 provide the parts outside the CDR3, is KAGVTQTPRYLIKTRGQQVTLSCSPISGHRSVSWYQQTPGQGLQFLFEYFSETQRNKGNFPGRFSGRQFSNSRSEMNVSTLELGDSALYLCASSLWVVAGTQETQYFGPGTRLLVL.

V is TRBV5-1 and J is TRBJ2-2; D is undetermined. The V end lost 0 bases, the J end lost 2 bases, and 2 bases lay between the germline ends. Germline CDR1 reads SGHRS; CDR2 reads YFSETQ. This CDR3 region has 13 residues. The chain's CDR3 is CASSLVNTGELFF. CDR3 sequence (DNA): TGCGCCAGCAGCTTGGTTAACACCGGGGAGCTGTTTTTT.

The rearrangement links TRBV6-1 to TRBJ1-2; the D is unclear. This CDR3 is 13 amino acids long. The germline V and J ends were trimmed by 1 base and 5 bases, with 8 bases remaining between them. Germline V gene lookup returns CDR1 MNHNS and CDR2 SASEGT. CDR3 region: CASSEGAPYGYTF. The CDR3 DNA sequence: TGTGCCAGCAGTGAAGGAGCACCTTATGGCTACACCTTC.

This clone was counted only a few times. The V gene is TRBV5-4, the J gene TRBJ1-4, with D uncertain. The germline gives CDR1 SGHNT, CDR2 YYREEE (reference sequence). This CDR3 comprises 13 residues. Trimming left V 4 bases short and J 7 bases short, with 11 bases between. This CDR3 is CASSRGQSEKLFF. As DNA, the CDR3 is TGTGCCAGCAGCCGTGGGCAGAGTGAAAAACTGTTTTTT.

This clone counts as large (0.1 to 1%). Additional DNA sequences in this sample encode the identical CDR3. The V and J genes are TRBV12-3 or TRBV12-4 and TRBJ1-2, with unresolved D. V gave up 5 bases and J gave up 7 bases, with 8 bases separating them. This CDR3 has 11 residues. The CDR3 DNA sequence: TGTGCCAGCAGTCGCGGGGTTGGCTACACCTTC. Protein: CASSRGVGYTF.